Listed below are T cell receptor beta chains from one sample, sequenced in a study of glioma-infiltrating T cells after dendritic cell vaccination. Profiling relied on immunoSEQ multiplex PCR, and the TCRdb table lists in-frame clones only, not all of them. Altogether tens of thousands of clones are present, less than 90% being singletons, with the ten largest covering less than 7%. Here the sequenced sample was blood, taken after dendritic cell vaccination. These receptor sequences come from a human donor with glioblastoma. Each CDR3 is given with its conserved first and last residue. Each record gives: J gene, V gene, D gene, clone size, CDR3 DNA, CDR3 protein. A D gene is named only where the DNA matches it firmly. Some rows have no size entry. The others give once, few or many, or a class for an expanded clone.

j_gene: TRBJ1-2
v_gene: TRBV5-1
d_gene: TRBD1
abundance: once
CDR3nt: TGCGCCAGCAGACCGGGACAGGGGAGCTATGGCTACACCTTC
CDR3aa: CASRPGQGSYGYTF

j_gene: TRBJ2-2
v_gene: TRBV2
d_gene: -
abundance: -
CDR3nt: TGTGCCAGCAGTCTGCGGTCCGGGGAGCTGTTTTTT
CDR3aa: CASSLRSGELFF

j_gene: TRBJ2-3
v_gene: TRBV27
d_gene: -
abundance: -
CDR3nt: TGTGCCAGCAGTTTTACAGATCGAGATACGCAGTATTTT
CDR3aa: CASSFTDRDTQYF

j_gene: TRBJ1-2
v_gene: TRBV5-6
d_gene: -
abundance: -
CDR3nt: TGTGCCAGCAGCATGGTCACAGGAGCAAGGGGCTACACCTTC
CDR3aa: CASSMVTGARGYTF

j_gene: TRBJ1-5
v_gene: TRBV19
d_gene: TRBD1
abundance: -
CDR3nt: TGTGCCAGTAGTGGGGCAGGGGGACAGCCCCAGCATTTT
CDR3aa: CASSGAGGQPQHF

j_gene: TRBJ1-1
v_gene: TRBV5-1
d_gene: -
abundance: -
CDR3nt: TGCGCCAGCAGCCCGCCGACAGAGCACACTGAAGCTTTCTTT
CDR3aa: CASSPPTEHTEAFF

j_gene: TRBJ1-3
v_gene: TRBV4-2
d_gene: -
abundance: -
CDR3nt: TGTGCCAGCAGCCTCCACCACTTCTCTGGAAACACCATATATTTT
CDR3aa: CASSLHHFSGNTIYF

j_gene: TRBJ1-4
v_gene: TRBV5-8
d_gene: -
abundance: few
CDR3nt: TGTGCCAGCAGCTTGGATATTAATGAAAAACTGTTTTTT
CDR3aa: CASSLDINEKLFF

j_gene: TRBJ1-2
v_gene: TRBV29-1
d_gene: -
abundance: -
CDR3nt: TGCAGCGTTGAGGCGGCGGATGGCTACACCTTC
CDR3aa: CSVEAADGYTF

j_gene: TRBJ2-7
v_gene: TRBV2
d_gene: -
abundance: -
CDR3nt: TGTGCCAGCAGTGAAGGTCTAGCCTCCTACGAGCAGTACTTC
CDR3aa: CASSEGLASYEQYF

j_gene: TRBJ1-1
v_gene: TRBV10-2
d_gene: TRBD1
abundance: -
CDR3nt: TGCGCCAGCAGCCCAGGGGGCGCCACTGAAGCTTTCTTT
CDR3aa: CASSPGGATEAFF

j_gene: TRBJ2-5
v_gene: TRBV6-5
d_gene: -
abundance: -
CDR3nt: TGTGCCAGCAGGTCCGTGGAGACCCAGTACTTC
CDR3aa: CASRSVETQYF

j_gene: TRBJ2-5
v_gene: TRBV5-1
d_gene: TRBD2
abundance: once
CDR3nt: TGCGCCAGCAGCTTCCTTAGCGGGGGCAGCCAAGAGACCCAGTACTTC
CDR3aa: CASSFLSGGSQETQYF

j_gene: TRBJ2-2
v_gene: TRBV5-1
d_gene: -
abundance: -
CDR3nt: TGCGCCAGCAGCCTAACAGGGGACGGAGGGACGGCCGGGGAGCTGTTTTTT
CDR3aa: CASSLTGDGGTAGELFF

j_gene: TRBJ2-1
v_gene: TRBV6-6
d_gene: -
abundance: once
CDR3nt: TGTGCCAGCAGTTGGACTACCATAAGCTCCTACAATGAGCAGTTCTTC
CDR3aa: CASSWTTISSYNEQFF

j_gene: TRBJ2-7
v_gene: TRBV12-5
d_gene: -
abundance: once
CDR3nt: TGTGCTAGTGGTTCCACGACAGTCCAATCCTACGAGCAGTACTTC
CDR3aa: CASGSTTVQSYEQYF

j_gene: TRBJ1-2
v_gene: TRBV14
d_gene: -
abundance: few
CDR3nt: TGTGCCAGCAGCGGACAGTTCTATGGCTACACCTTC
CDR3aa: CASSGQFYGYTF

j_gene: TRBJ1-6
v_gene: TRBV7-9
d_gene: -
abundance: few
CDR3nt: TGTGCCAGCAGCTTAGGAGACTATAATTCACCCCTCCACTTT
CDR3aa: CASSLGDYNSPLHF